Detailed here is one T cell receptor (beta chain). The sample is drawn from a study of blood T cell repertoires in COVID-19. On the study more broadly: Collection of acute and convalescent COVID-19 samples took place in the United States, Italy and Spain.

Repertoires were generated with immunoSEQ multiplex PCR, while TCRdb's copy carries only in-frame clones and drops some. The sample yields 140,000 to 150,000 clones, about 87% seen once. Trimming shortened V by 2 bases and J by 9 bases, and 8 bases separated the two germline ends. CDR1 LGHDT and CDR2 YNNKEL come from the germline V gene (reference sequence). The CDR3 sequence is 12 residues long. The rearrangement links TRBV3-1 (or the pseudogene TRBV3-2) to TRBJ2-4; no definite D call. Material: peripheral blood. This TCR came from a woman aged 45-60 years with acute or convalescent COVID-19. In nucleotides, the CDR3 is TGTGCCAGCAGCCAATCGCGTGGCATTCAGTACTTC. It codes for CASSQSRGIQYF.